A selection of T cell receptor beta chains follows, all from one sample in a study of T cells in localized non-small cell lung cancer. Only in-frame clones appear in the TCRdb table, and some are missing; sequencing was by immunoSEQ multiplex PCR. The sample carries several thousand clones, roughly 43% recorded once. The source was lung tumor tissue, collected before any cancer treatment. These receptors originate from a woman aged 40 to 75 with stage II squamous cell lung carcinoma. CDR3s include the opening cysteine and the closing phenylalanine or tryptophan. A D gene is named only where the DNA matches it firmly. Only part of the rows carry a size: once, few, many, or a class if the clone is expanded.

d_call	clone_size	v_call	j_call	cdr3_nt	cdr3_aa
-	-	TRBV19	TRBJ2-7	TGTGCCAGTAGTATCGGTGGCAGAGCCTACGAGCAGTACTTC	CASSIGGRAYEQYF
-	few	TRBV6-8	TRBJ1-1	TGTGCCAGCAGTTCGTCCCTAGTCGGTGAAGCTTTCTTT	CASSSSLVGEAFF
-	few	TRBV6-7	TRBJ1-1	TGTGCCAGTCGCCACCCGAACACTGAAGCTTTCTTT	CASRHPNTEAFF
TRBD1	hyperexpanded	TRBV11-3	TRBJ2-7	TGTGCCAGCAGCTTAAGACAGGGGGCGGACGAGCAGTACTTC	CASSLRQGADEQYF
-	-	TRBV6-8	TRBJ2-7	TGTGCCAGCAGTAATCACCGTTCCGAGCAGTACTTC	CASSNHRSEQYF
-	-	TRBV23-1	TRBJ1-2	TGCGCCAGCAGCTTGCTTCCAGGGAACTATGGCTACACCTTC	CASSLLPGNYGYTF
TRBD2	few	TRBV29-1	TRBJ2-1	TGCAGCGTTCGGAAGCGGGACCCCTACAATGAGCAGTTCTTC	CSVRKRDPYNEQFF
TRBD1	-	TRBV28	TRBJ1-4	TGTGCCAGCAGTCTAGATGTGGGACAGAAGAATGAAAAACTGTTTTTT	CASSLDVGQKNEKLFF
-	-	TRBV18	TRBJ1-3	TGTGCCAGCTCACAGGGCTCTGGAAACACCATATATTTT	CASSQGSGNTIYF
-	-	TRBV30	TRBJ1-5	TGTGCCTGGAGAACCACAGGGAGCAATCAGCCCCAGCATTTT	CAWRTTGSNQPQHF
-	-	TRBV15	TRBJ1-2	TGTGCCACCAGCAGAGATGGGGTTACTGGTGGCTACACCTTC	CATSRDGVTGGYTF
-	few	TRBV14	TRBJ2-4	TGTGCCAGCAGCCAAGAATCCCCTTCCCCTTTGCCGGGGAGCAAAAACATTCAGTACTTC	CASSQESPSPLPGSKNIQYF
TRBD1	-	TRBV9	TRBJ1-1	TGTGCCAGCAGCGTAGGGTACGAAGGGGGCTCCTCTGAAGCTTTCTTT	CASSVGYEGGSSEAFF
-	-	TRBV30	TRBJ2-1	TGTGCCTGGGCTTTTCCCCGGGGGTTCCCTAGGGACAATGAGCAGTTCTTC	CAWAFPRGFPRDNEQFF
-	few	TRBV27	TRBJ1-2	TGTGCCAGCAGTTTTTACGGGGGTCGGAATGGCTACACCTTC	CASSFYGGRNGYTF
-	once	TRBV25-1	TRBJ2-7	TGTGCCAGCAGTACCCTAGGGGCCTACGAGCAGTACTTC	CASSTLGAYEQYF
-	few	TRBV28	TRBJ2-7	TGTGCCAGTTCTGGGGGGACAAAAACCTACGAGCAGTACTTC	CASSGGTKTYEQYF
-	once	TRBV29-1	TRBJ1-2	TGCAGCGTCACACCGGGACGGAGGAATGGCTACACCTTC	CSVTPGRRNGYTF
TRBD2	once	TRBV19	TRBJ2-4	TGTGCCAGTAGTATAGGTCTAGCGGATGCCAAAAACATTCAGTACTTC	CASSIGLADAKNIQYF
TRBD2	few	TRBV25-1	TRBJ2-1	TGTGCCAGCAGAGCGACTAGCGGGAGGAACAGTGAGCAGTTCTTC	CASRATSGRNSEQFF
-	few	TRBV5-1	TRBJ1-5	TGCGCCAGCAGCTTGACCCCGACAGGCTATAGCAATCAGCCCCAGCATTTT	CASSLTPTGYSNQPQHF
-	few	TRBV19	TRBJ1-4	TGTGCCAGTAGTACCCTAGGAGGAACCGGGGAACTGTTTTTT	CASSTLGGTGELFF
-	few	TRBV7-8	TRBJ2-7	TGTGCCAGCAGCTTGGGGGGCGGGGCGGCCGCCTACGAGCAGTACTTC	CASSLGGGAAAYEQYF
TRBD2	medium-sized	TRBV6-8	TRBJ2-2	TGTGCCAGCAGACAACTAGCGGGGGTGAACACCGGGGAGCTGTTTTTT	CASRQLAGVNTGELFF
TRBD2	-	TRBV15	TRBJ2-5	TGTGCCACCAGCAGAGTAAAGGGAGGCGGGAGTCATAAAGAGACCCAGTACTTC	CATSRVKGGGSHKETQYF
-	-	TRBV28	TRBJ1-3	TGTGCCAGCAGTTGGGGGACTGGAAACACCATATATTTT	CASSWGTGNTIYF
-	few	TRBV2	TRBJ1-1	TGTGCCAGCACCCCGCGGGGTCCTATGAACACTGAAGCTTTCTTT	CASTPRGPMNTEAFF